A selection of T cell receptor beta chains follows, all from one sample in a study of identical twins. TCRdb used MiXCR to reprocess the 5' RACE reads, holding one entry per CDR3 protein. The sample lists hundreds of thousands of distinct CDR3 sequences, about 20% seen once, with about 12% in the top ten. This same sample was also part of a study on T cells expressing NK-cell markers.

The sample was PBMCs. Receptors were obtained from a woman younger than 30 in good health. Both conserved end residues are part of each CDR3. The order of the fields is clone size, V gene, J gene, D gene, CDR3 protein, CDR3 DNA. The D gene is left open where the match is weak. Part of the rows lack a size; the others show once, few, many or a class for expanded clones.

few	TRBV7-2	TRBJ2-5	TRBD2	CASTAGLVETQYF	TGTGCCAGCACGGCGGGACTAGTAGAGACCCAGTACTTC
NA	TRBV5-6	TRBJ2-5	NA	CASSLIGVGQETQYF	TGTGCCAGCAGCTTAATCGGGGTGGGCCAAGAGACCCAGTACTTC
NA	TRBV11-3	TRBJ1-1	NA	CASRMRGVGTEAFF	TGTGCCAGCAGGATGCGAGGGGTGGGCACTGAAGCTTTCTTT
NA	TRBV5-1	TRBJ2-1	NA	CASSLVPSASYNEQFF	TGCGCCAGCAGCTTGGTACCGAGCGCCTCGTACAATGAGCAGTTCTTC
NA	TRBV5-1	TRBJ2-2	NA	CASSLILGRAGELFF	TGCGCCAGCAGCTTGATTCTGGGTAGGGCCGGGGAGCTGTTTTTT
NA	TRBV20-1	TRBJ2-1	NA	CSARTQGRSSYNEQFF	TGCAGTGCTAGAACCCAGGGGCGGAGTTCCTACAATGAGCAGTTCTTC
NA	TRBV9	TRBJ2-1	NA	CASSHGVTSYNEQFF	TGTGCCAGCAGCCATGGGGTTACCTCCTACAATGAGCAGTTCTTC
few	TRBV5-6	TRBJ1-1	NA	CASSPVFFESPLNTEAFF	TGTGCCAGCAGCCCTGTTTTTTTTGAGTCACCTTTGAACACTGAAGCTTTCTTT
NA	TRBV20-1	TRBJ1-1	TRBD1	CSAPTGQGGTEAFF	TGCAGTGCCCCTACTGGACAGGGTGGCACTGAAGCTTTCTTT
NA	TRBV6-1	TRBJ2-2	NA	CASRFQRNTGELFF	TGTGCCAGCAGGTTCCAGCGTAACACCGGGGAGCTGTTTTTT
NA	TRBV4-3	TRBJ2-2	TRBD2	CASSQELSAGGGNTGELFF	TGCGCCAGCAGCCAAGAGCTCTCAGCGGGAGGGGGAAACACCGGGGAGCTGTTTTTT
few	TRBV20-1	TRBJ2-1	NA	CSARTGPTYNHEGSYNEQFF	TGCAGTGCTAGAACCGGACCTACTTACAATCATGAAGGGTCCTACAATGAGCAGTTCTTC
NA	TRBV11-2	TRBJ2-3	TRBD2	CASSRGLAGGTHTDTQYF	TGTGCCAGCAGCCGTGGACTAGCGGGAGGCACTCACACAGATACGCAGTATTTT
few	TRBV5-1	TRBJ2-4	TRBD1	CASSGGRLLDREENIQYF	TGCGCCAGCAGCGGGGGCCGTCTCCTGGACAGGGAAGAAAACATTCAGTACTTC
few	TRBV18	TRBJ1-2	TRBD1	CASSLRDRGVGYTF	TGTGCCAGCTCACTACGTGACAGGGGCGTTGGCTACACCTTC
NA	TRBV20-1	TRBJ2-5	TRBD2	CSATTSGQETQYF	TGCAGTGCTACGACTAGCGGCCAAGAGACCCAGTACTTC
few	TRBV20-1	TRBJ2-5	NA	CSAVQLSETQYF	TGCAGTGCTGTCCAACTTTCAGAGACCCAGTACTTC
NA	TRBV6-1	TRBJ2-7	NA	CASTRTALSYEQYF	TGTGCCAGCACTCGGACTGCTCTTTCTTATGAGCAGTACTTC
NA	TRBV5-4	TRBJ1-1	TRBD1	CASSYGQGENTEAFF	TGTGCCAGCAGCTACGGACAGGGGGAGAACACTGAAGCTTTCTTT
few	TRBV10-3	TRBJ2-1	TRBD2	CAISEVSGTPYNEQFF	TGTGCCATCAGTGAGGTTAGCGGGACGCCCTACAATGAGCAGTTCTTC
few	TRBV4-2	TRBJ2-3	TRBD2	CASSDTTTSGVAQYF	TGTGCCAGCAGCGACACCACAACTAGCGGGGTGGCGCAGTATTTT
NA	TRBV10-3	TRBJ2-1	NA	CAISETPEVEQFF	TGTGCCATCAGTGAGACTCCAGAGGTTGAGCAGTTCTTC
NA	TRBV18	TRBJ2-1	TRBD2	CASSLATSGPNEQFF	TGTGCCAGCTCACTAGCGACTAGCGGCCCGAATGAGCAGTTCTTC
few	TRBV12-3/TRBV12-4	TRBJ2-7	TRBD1	CASSLATDRAYEQYF	TGTGCCAGCAGTTTAGCGACGGACAGGGCTTACGAGCAGTACTTC
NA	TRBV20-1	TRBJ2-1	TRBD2	CSARDPAGEAVYNEQFF	TGCAGTGCTAGAGATCCTGCGGGGGAGGCTGTCTACAATGAGCAGTTCTTC
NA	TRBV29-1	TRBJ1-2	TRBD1	CSVVPGQGDGYTF	TGCAGCGTTGTTCCGGGACAGGGTGATGGCTACACCTTC
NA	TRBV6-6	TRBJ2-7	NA	CASSYNGEQYF	TGTGCCAGCTCCTATAACGGGGAGCAGTACTTC
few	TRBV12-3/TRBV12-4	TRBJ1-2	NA	CASSFFQGSYGYTF	TGTGCCAGCAGTTTTTTCCAGGGATCCTATGGCTACACCTTC
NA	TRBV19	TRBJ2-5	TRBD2	CASSPGLIKTQYF	TGTGCCAGTAGTCCGGGACTAATAAAGACCCAGTACTTC
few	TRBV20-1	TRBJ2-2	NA	CSAPRTGELFF	TGCAGTGCTCCGAGGACCGGGGAGCTGTTTTTT
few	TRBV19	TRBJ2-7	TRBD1	CASSATGTAYEQYF	TGTGCCAGTAGTGCAACCGGGACAGCCTACGAGCAGTACTTC
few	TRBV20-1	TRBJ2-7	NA	CSASYTGTYEQYF	TGCAGTGCTTCCTATACTGGTACCTACGAGCAGTACTTC
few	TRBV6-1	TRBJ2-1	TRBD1	CASRDGQGPSYNEQFF	TGTGCCAGCCGCGATGGACAGGGCCCCTCCTACAATGAGCAGTTCTTC
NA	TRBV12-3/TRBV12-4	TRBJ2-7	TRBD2	CATRRGGTYEQYF	TGTGCCACTCGGCGGGGGGGCACCTACGAGCAGTACTTC
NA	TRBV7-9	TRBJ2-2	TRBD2	CASSPRLAGSNTGELFF	TGTGCCAGCAGCCCCCGACTAGCGGGGTCCAACACCGGGGAGCTGTTTTTT
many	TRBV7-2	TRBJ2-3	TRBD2	CASSPGLAGADTQYF	TGTGCCAGCAGCCCGGGACTAGCGGGAGCAGATACGCAGTATTTT
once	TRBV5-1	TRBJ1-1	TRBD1	CASSSGSTGRNTEAFF	TGCGCCAGCAGCTCGGGATCGACAGGGCGGAACACTGAAGCTTTCTTT
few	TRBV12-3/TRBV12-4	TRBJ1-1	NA	CASSPLGQSEAFF	TGTGCCAGCAGCCCCCTGGGCCAGTCTGAAGCTTTCTTT
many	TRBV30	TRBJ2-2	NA	CAWSGSQGIGGELFF	TGTGCCTGGAGTGGTAGTCAGGGGATAGGCGGGGAGCTGTTTTTT
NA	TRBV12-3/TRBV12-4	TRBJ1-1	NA	CASIRAVEAFF	TGTGCCAGCATCAGGGCGGTTGAAGCTTTCTTT
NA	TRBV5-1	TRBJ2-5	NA	CASRSGQETQYF	TGCGCCAGCAGATCTGGCCAAGAGACCCAGTACTTC
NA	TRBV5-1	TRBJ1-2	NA	CASSLRQGFGYTF	TGCGCCAGCAGCTTGAGGCAGGGTTTCGGCTACACCTTC
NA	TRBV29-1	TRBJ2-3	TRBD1	CSADYRGAGSTDTQYF	TGCAGCGCTGACTACAGGGGGGCGGGGAGCACAGATACGCAGTATTTT
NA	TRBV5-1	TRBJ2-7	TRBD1	CASSFGQGSEEQYF	TGCGCCAGCAGCTTTGGACAGGGGTCTGAAGAGCAGTACTTC
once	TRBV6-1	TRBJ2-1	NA	CASWRRNWNNEQFF	TGTGCCAGCTGGAGACGCAATTGGAACAATGAGCAGTTCTTC
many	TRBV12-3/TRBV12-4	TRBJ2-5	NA	CASSYRAREETQYF	TGTGCCAGCAGTTATCGAGCTCGGGAAGAGACCCAGTACTTC
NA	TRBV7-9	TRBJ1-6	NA	CASSLHGSPLHF	TGTGCCAGCAGCTTACATGGTTCACCCCTCCACTTT
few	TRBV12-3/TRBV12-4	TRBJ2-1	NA	CASRDTGRDNEQFF	TGTGCCAGCAGGGACACAGGGCGAGACAATGAGCAGTTCTTC
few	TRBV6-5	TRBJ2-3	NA	CASSYAGLTDTQYF	TGTGCCAGCAGTTACGCCGGGCTCACAGATACGCAGTATTTT
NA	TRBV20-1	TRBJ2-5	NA	CSARVEYPAIETQYF	TGCAGTGCTAGAGTTGAATACCCAGCAATAGAGACCCAGTACTTC
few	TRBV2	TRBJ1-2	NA	CASRLLGSYGYTF	TGTGCCAGCCGTCTTTTAGGTTCCTATGGCTACACCTTC
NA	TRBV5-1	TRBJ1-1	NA	CASSFGQTTEAFF	TGCGCCAGCAGCTTTGGCCAGACCACTGAAGCTTTCTTT
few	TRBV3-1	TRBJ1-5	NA	CASSQESRGSNQPQHF	TGTGCCAGCAGCCAAGAAAGCAGGGGCAGCAATCAGCCCCAGCATTTT
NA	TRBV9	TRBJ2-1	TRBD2	CASSVEGAGGREQFF	TGTGCCAGCAGCGTAGAAGGAGCGGGGGGACGTGAGCAGTTCTTC
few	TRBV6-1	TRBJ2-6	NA	CASRPRGFSGANVLTF	TGTGCCAGCAGGCCCAGGGGTTTCTCTGGGGCCAACGTCCTGACTTTC